The 2 T cell receptor beta chains presented below share a single source sample, sequenced in a study of regulatory T cells in long-lasting Graves disease. Time point described: newly diagnosed GD, antithyroid drugs for less than 3 months. Making the TCR library involved RNA that had been extracted from PBMCs. iRepertoire HTBI primers and Arm-PCR of CDR3 regions built TCR beta libraries. TCRdb passed the multiplex PCR reads through MiXCR, listing each CDR3 protein once. This repertoire shows a few hundred thousand distinct CDR3 sequences, approximately 15% found once; its top ten account for more than 15%. The data were also submitted as part of a second study, on T cells in Graves' hyperthyroidism and ophthalmopathy.

The sample here was peripheral blood mononuclear cells (PBMCs), taken at new diagnosis, from a patient treated with antithyroid drugs. The receptors were gathered from a woman aged 45-65 years with Graves disease.

Many counts were recorded for this clonotype. The chain links TRBV5-1 to TRBJ2-7, with D maybe TRBD1 (6 bases). V lost 4 bases to trimming and J lost 0 bases, with 11 bases between them. The CDR3 is made up of 14 amino acids. Per the germline V gene, CDR1 is SGHRS and CDR2 is YFSETQ. CDR3 region: CASSADRPSYEQYF. As DNA, the CDR3 is TGCGCCAGCAGCGCCGACAGGCCCTCCTACGAGCAGTACTTC.

This clonotype was counted many times. The genes are TRBV20-1 and TRBJ1-5; D uncertain. Between the trimmed V and J ends, which lost 0 bases and 0 bases, there was a span of 6 bases. Germline lookup yields CDR1 DFQATT and CDR2 SNEGSKA (reference sequence). There are 14 residues in the CDR3. CDR3 amino acids: CSARDPGSNQPQHF. DNA of the CDR3: TGCAGTGCTAGAGATCCAGGTAGCAATCAGCCCCAGCATTTT.